The following is a T cell receptor (beta chain) sequence with its context. Antigen: not known. This sample was taken from a study of CD8 T cells in ankylosing spondylitis. Notes on the study in general: Blood of patients with ankylosing spondylitis appeared to be characterized by a TCR beta motif of eight highly homologous variants.

TCRdb passed the 5' RACE reads through MiXCR, listing each CDR3 protein once. The sample includes 150,000 or so distinct CDR3 sequences, around a tenth of them seen just once. Germline CDR1 SGHRS, CDR2 YFSETQ. With 5 bases clipped from V and 7 bases from J, the junction kept 8 bases outside the gene matches. There are 15 residues in the CDR3. The rearrangement joins TRBV5-1 to TRBJ1-6; 8 bases line up with TRBD1. The clonotype was recovered from a male donor with ankylosing spondylitis or in good health (not recorded which). Sample: blood, either unsorted or a sorted T cell fraction (not recorded which). CDR3 bases: TGCGCCAGCAGTAATGGACAGGGAAGGAATTCACCCCTCCACTTT. Amino acid sequence: CASSNGQGRNSPLHF.